Reported below is one T cell receptor beta chain. The target antigen is unknown. The data originate from a study of T cell responses to AZD1222 COVID-19 vaccine. The wider study: Timing groups of about 4 and about 12 weeks for second doses were pooled.

Data came from immunoSEQ multiplex PCR; TCRdb stores just in-frame clones and leaves some out. The sample consists of more than 95,000 clones, 80% to 90% of them appearing once. General study results and limits: Across spike, vaccine-associated CD4 TCRs were found, dominant at 160-218 and 743-854. Repertoire sampling occurred only after the peak T cell response.

This clonotype originated in an adult in good health. The specimen comprised peripheral blood, sampled on day 0 of AZD1222 vaccination.

CDR3 nucleotides: TGTGCCAGCAGCTTACAGGGAGCGGATGGCTACACCTTC. This codes for CASSLQGADGYTF. The V call is TRBV7-9, the J call TRBJ1-2, with D tentatively TRBD1 (5 bases). The CDR3 sequence is 13 residues long. Trimming shortened V by 2 bases and J by 6 bases, and 10 bases separated the two germline ends. The germline V gene has CDR1 SEHNR and CDR2 FQNEAQ (reference sequence).